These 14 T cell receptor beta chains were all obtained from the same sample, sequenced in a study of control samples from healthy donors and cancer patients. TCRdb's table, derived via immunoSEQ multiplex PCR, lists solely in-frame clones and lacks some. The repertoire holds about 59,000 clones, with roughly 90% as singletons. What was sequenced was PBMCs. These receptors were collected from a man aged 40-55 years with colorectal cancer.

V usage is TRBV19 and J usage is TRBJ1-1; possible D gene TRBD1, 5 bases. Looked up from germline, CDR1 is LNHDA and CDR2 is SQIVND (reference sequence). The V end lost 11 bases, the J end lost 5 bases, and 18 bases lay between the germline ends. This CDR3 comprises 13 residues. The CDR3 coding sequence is TGTGCCCCCATTGGGGCAGTAATTACTGAAGCTTTCTTT. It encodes CAPIGAVITEAFF.

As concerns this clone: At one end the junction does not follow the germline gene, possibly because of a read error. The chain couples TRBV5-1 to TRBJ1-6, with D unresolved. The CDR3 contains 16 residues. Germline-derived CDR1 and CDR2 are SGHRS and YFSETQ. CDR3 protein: CASSPVGPSSNSPLHF. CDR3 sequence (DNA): TGCGCCAGCAGCCCCGTGGGTCCTTCCTCTAATTCACCCCTCCACTTT.

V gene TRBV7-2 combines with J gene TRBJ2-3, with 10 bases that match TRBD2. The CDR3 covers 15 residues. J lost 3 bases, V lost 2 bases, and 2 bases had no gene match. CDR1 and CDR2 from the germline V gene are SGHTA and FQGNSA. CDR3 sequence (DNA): TGTGCCAGCAGCTTAAGCGGGGGGGCGACAGATACGCAGTATTTT. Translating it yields CASSLSGGATDTQYF.

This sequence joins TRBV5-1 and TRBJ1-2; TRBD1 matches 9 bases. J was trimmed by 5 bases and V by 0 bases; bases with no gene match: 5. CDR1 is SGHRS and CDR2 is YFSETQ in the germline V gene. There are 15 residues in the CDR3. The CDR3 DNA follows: TGCGCCAGCAGCTTGGACAGGGGGCTGGGATATGGCTACACCTTC. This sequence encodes CASSLDRGLGYGYTF. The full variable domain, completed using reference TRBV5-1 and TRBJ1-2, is KAGVTQTPRYLIKTRGQQVTLSCSPISGHRSVSWYQQTPGQGLQFLFEYFSETQRNKGNFPGRFSGRQFSNSRSEMNVSTLELGDSALYLCASSLDRGLGYGYTFGSGTRLTVV.

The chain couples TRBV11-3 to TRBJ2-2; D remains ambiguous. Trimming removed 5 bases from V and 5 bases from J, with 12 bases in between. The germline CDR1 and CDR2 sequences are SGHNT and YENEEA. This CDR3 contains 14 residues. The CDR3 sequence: CASSLLGGTGELFF. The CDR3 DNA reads TGTGCCAGCAGCCTTCTAGGTGGTACCGGGGAGCTGTTTTTT. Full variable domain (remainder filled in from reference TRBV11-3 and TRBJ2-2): EAGVVQSPRYKIIEKKQPVAFWCNPISGHNTLYWYLQNLGQGPELLIRYENEEAVDDSQLPKDRFSAERLKGVDSTLKIQPAELGDSAVYLCASSLLGGTGELFFGEGSRLTVL.

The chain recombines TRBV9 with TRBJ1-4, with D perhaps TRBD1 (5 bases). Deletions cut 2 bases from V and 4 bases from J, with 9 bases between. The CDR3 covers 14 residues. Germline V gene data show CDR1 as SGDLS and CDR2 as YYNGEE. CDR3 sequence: CASSVQGGNEKLFF. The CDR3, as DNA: TGTGCCAGCAGCGTTCAGGGAGGTAATGAAAAACTGTTTTTT.

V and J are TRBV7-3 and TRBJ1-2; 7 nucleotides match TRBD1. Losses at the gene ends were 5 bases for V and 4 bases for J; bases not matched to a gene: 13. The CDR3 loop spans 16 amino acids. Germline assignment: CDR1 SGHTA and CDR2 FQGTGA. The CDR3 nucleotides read TGTGCCAGCAGCCCCGCACCGGGACAGACAGGCTATGGCTACACCTTC. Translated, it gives CASSPAPGQTGYGYTF.

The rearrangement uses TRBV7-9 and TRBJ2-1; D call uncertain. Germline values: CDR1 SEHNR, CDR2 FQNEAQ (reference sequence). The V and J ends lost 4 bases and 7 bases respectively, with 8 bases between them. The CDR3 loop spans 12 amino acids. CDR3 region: CASSSQVNEQFF. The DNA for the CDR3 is TGTGCCAGCAGCTCTCAGGTGAATGAGCAGTTCTTC.

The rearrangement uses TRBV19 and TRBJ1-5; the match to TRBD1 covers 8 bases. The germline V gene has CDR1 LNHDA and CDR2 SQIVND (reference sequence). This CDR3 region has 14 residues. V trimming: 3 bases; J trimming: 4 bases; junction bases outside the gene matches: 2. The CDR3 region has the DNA TGTGCCAGTAGTATTACAGGGGGTAATCAGCCCCAGCATTTT. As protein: CASSITGGNQPQHF.

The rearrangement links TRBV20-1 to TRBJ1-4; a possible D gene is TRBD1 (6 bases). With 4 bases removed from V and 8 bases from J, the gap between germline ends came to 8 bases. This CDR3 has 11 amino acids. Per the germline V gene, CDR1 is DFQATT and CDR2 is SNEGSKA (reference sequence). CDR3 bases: TGCAGTGCTACAGGGGAGGAAAAACTGTTTTTT. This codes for CSATGEEKLFF.

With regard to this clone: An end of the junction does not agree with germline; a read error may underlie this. The DNA of the CDR3 is TGCACCAGCAGCCGGAAGGCGGGACAGGCCGCTGAAGCTTTCTTT. Protein: CTSSRKAGQAAEAFF. The rearrangement uses TRBV5-1 and TRBJ1-1; 8 nucleotides match TRBD1. CDR1 and CDR2 (germline): SGHRS, YFSETQ. CDR3 length: 15 amino acids.

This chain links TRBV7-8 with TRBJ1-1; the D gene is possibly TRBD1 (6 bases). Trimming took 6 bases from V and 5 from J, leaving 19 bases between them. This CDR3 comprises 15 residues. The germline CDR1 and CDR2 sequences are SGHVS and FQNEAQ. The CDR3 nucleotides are TGTGCCAGCAGACGACGGACGGACAGTGAAACTGAAGCTTTCTTT. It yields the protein CASRRRTDSETEAFF.

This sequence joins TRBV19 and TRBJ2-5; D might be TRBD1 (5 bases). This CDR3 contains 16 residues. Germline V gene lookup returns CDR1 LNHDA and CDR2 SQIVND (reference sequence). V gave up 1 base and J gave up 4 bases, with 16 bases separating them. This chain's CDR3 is CASSIGQGGVPETQYF. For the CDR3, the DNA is TGTGCCAGTAGTATAGGCCAGGGTGGGGTACCAGAGACCCAGTACTTC.

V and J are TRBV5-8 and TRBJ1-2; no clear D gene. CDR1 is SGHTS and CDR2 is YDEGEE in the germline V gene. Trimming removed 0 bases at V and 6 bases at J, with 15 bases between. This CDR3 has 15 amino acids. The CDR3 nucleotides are TGTGCCAGCAGCTTGGTTCGTGGAGGTGTGAATGGCTACACCTTC. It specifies CASSLVRGGVNGYTF.